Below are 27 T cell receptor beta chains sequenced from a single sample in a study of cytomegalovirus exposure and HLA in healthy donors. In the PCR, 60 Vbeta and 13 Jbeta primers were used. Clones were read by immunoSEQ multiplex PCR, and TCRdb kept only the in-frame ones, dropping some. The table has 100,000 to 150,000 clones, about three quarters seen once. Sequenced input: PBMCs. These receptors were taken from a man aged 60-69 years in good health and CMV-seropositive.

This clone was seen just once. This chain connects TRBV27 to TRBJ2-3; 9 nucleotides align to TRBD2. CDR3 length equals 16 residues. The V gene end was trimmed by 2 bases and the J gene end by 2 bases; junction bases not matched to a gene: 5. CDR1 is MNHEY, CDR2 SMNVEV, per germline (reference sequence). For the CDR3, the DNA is TGTGCCAGCAGTTTAAGGTTAGCGGGGGACACAGATACGCAGTATTTT. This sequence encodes CASSLRLAGDTDTQYF.

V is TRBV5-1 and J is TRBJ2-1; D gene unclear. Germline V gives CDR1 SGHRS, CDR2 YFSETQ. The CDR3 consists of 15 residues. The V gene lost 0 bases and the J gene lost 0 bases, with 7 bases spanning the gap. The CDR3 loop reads CASSLGLVSYNEQFF. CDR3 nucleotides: TGCGCCAGCAGCTTGGGGCTGGTCTCCTACAATGAGCAGTTCTTC.

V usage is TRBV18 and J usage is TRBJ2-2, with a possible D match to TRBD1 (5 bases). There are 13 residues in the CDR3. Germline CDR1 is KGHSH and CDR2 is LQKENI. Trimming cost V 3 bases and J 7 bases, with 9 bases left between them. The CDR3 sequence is CASSPLDSGELFF. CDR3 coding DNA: TGTGCCAGCTCACCCTTAGACAGCGGGGAGCTGTTTTTT.

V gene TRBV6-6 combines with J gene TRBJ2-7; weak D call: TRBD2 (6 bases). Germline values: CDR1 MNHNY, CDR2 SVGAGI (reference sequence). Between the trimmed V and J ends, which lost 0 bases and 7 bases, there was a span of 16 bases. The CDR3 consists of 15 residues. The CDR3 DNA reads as TGTGCCAGCAGTTACTCTTTGGGGGGTTCGGGGGAGCAGTACTTC. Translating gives CASSYSLGGSGEQYF.

CDR3 DNA: TGCGCCAGCAGCCCACATCTACGAGGGCTCCGGTCCTACAATGAGCAGTTCTTC. Translation: CASSPHLRGLRSYNEQFF. The chain recombines TRBV4-1 with TRBJ2-1, with D perhaps TRBD2 (5 bases). Germline assignment: CDR1 MGHRA and CDR2 YSYEKL. The CDR3 totals 18 residues. Deletions cut 4 bases from V and 1 base from J, with 20 bases between.

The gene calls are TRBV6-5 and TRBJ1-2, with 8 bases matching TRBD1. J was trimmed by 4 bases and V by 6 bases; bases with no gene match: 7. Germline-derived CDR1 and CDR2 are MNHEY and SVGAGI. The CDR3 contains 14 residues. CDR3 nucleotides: TGTGCCAGCAGCTACGCTGGACAGGGCTATGGCTACACCTTC. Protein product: CASSYAGQGYGYTF.

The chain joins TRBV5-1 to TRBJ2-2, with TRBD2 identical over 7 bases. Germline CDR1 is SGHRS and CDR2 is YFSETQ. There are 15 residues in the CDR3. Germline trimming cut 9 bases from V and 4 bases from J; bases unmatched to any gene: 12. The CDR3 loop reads CATKPQGGPTGELFF. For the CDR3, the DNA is TGCGCCACCAAGCCCCAGGGAGGGCCCACCGGGGAGCTGTTTTTT.

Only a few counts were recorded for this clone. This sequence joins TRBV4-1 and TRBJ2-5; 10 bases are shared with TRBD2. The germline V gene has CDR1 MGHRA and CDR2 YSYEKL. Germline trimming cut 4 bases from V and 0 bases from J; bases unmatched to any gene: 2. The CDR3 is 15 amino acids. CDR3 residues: CASSRTSGNQETQYF. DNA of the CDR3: TGCGCCAGCAGCCGGACTAGCGGAAACCAAGAGACCCAGTACTTC.

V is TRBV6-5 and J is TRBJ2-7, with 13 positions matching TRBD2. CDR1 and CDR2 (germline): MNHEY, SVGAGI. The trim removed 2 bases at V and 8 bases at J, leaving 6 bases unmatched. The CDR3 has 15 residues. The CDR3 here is CASSYPGTSGTKQYF. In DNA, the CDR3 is TGTGCCAGCAGTTACCCGGGGACTAGCGGGACAAAGCAGTACTTC.

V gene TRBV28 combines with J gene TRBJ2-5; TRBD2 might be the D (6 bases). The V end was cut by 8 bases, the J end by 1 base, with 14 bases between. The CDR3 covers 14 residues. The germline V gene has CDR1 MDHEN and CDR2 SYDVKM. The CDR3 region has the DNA TGTGCCAGCCATACCCGGGGAGGCCAAGAGACCCAGTACTTC. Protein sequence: CASHTRGGQETQYF.

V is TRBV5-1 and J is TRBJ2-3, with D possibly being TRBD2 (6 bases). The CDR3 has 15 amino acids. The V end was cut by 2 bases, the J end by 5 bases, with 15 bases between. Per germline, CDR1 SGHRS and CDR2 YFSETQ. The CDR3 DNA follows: TGCGCCAGCAGCTTTAGCGGAGGGTCAGTAGATACGCAGTATTTT. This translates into CASSFSGGSVDTQYF. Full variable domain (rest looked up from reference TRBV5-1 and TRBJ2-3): KAGVTQTPRYLIKTRGQQVTLSCSPISGHRSVSWYQQTPGQGLQFLFEYFSETQRNKGNFPGRFSGRQFSNSRSEMNVSTLELGDSALYLCASSFSGGSVDTQYFGPGTRLTVL.

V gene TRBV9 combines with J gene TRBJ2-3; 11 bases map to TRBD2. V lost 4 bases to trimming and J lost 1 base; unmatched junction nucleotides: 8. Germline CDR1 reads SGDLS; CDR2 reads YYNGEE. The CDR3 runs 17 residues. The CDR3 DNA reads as TGTGCCAGCAGCCCACTAGCGGGAGTGGGTGGCACAGATACGCAGTATTTT. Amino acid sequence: CASSPLAGVGGTDTQYF.

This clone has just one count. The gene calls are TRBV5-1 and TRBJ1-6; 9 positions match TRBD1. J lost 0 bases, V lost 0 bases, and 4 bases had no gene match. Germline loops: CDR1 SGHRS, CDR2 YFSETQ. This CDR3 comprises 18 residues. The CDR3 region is CASSLAGTGSSYNSPLHF. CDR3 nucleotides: TGCGCCAGCAGCTTGGCGGGGACAGGGAGCTCCTATAATTCACCCCTCCACTTT.

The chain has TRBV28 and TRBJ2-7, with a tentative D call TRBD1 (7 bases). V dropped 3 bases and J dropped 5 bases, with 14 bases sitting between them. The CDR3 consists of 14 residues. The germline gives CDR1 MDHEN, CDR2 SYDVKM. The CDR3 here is CASSLGARGDEQYF. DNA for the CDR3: TGTGCCAGCAGTTTGGGGGCCAGGGGGGACGAGCAGTACTTC. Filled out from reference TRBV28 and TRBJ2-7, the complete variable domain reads DVKVTQSSRYLVKRTGEKVFLECVQDMDHENMFWYRQDPGLGLRLIYFSYDVKMKEKGDIPEGYSVSREKKERFSLILESASTNQTSMYLCASSLGARGDEQYFGPGTRLTVT.

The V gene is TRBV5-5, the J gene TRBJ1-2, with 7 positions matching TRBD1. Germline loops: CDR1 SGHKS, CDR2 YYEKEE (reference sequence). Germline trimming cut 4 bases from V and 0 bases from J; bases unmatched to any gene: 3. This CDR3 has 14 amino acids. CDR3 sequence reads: CASSPTGTNYGYTF. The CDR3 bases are TGTGCCAGCAGCCCGACAGGGACTAACTATGGCTACACCTTC. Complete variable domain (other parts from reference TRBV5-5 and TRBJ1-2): DAGVTQSPTHLIKTRGQQVTLRCSPISGHKSVSWYQQVLGQGPQFIFQYYEKEERGRGNFPDRFSARQFPNYSSELNVNALLLGDSALYLCASSPTGTNYGYTFGSGTRLTVV.

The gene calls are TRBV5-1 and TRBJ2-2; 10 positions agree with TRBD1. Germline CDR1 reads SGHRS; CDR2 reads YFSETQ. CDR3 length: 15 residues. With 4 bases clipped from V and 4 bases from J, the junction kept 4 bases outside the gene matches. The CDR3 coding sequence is TGCGCCAGCAGCACCCGGGACAGGGGCACCGGGGAGCTGTTTTTT. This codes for CASSTRDRGTGELFF.

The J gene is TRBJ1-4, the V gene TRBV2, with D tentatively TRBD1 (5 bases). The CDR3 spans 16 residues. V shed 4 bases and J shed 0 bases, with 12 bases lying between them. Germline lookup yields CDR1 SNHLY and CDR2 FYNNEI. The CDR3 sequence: CASSVERGATNEKLFF. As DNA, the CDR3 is TGTGCCAGCAGTGTTGAGCGGGGGGCAACTAATGAAAAACTGTTTTTT.

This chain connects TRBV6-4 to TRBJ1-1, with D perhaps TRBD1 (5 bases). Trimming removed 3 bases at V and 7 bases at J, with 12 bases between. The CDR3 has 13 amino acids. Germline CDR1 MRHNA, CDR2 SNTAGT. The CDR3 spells CASSESTGYEAFF. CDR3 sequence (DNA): TGTGCCAGCAGTGAGAGCACAGGATATGAAGCTTTCTTT.

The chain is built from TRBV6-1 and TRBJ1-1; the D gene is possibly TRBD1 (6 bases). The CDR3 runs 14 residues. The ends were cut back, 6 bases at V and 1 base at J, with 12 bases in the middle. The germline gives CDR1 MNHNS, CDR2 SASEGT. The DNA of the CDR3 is TGTGCCAGCAGGTTGGGACATCAGAACACTGAAGCTTTCTTT. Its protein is CASRLGHQNTEAFF.

CDR3 bases: TGTGCCAGCTCAGCCAACCCCCAGACAGATACGCAGTATTTT. Translated: CASSANPQTDTQYF. The chain is built from TRBV18 and TRBJ2-3; D remains ambiguous. The germline CDR1 and CDR2 sequences are KGHSH and LQKENI. The CDR3 consists of 14 residues. Trimming took off 5 bases at V and 3 bases at J, with 12 bases between the two ends.

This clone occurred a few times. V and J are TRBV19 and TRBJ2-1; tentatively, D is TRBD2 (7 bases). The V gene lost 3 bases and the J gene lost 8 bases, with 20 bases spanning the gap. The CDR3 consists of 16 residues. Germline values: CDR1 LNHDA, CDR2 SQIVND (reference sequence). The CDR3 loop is CASSISGGALRDEQFF. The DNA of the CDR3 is TGTGCCAGTAGTATTAGTGGGGGGGCCCTTCGGGATGAGCAGTTCTTC.

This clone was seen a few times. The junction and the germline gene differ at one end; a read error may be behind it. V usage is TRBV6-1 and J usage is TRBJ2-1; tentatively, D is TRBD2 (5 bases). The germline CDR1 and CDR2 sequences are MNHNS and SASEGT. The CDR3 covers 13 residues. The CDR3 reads CASRGSRYDEQFF. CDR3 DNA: TGTGCCAGCCGAGGGAGCCGCTACGATGAGCAGTTCTTC.

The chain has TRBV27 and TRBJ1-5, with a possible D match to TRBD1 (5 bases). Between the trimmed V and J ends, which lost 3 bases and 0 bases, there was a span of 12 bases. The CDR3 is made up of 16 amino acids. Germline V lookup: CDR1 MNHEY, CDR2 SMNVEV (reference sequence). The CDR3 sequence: CASSFRQGPSNQPQHF. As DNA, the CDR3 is TGTGCCAGCAGTTTTAGGCAGGGCCCTAGCAATCAGCCCCAGCATTTT.

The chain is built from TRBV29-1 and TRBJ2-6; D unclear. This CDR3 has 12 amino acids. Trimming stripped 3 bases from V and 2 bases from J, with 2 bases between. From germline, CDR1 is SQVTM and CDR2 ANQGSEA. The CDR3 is CSVDAGANVLTF. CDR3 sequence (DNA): TGCAGCGTTGACGCTGGGGCCAACGTCCTGACTTTC.

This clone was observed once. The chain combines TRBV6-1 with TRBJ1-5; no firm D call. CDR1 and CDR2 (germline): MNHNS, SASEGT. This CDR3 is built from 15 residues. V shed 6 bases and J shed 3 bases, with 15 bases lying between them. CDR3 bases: TGTGCCAGCAGAGCCACTGAAGTTTCCAATCAGCCCCAGCATTTT. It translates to CASRATEVSNQPQHF.

The CDR3, as DNA: TGTGCCAGCAGTTCCTCATGGGGGTGGGGGGGGACCCAGTACTTC. Its translation is CASSSSWGWGGTQYF. V usage is TRBV27 and J usage is TRBJ2-5; 7 bases fit TRBD2. Germline V gene data show CDR1 as MNHEY and CDR2 as SMNVEV (reference sequence). V was clipped by 4 bases and J by 7 bases; unmatched bases: 12. The CDR3 is made up of 15 amino acids.

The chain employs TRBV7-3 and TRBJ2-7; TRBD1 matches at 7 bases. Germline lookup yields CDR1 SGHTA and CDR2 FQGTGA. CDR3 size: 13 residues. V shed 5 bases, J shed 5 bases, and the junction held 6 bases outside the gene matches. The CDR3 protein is CASSPRGIHEQYF. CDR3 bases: TGTGCCAGCAGCCCCAGGGGGATCCACGAGCAGTACTTC.